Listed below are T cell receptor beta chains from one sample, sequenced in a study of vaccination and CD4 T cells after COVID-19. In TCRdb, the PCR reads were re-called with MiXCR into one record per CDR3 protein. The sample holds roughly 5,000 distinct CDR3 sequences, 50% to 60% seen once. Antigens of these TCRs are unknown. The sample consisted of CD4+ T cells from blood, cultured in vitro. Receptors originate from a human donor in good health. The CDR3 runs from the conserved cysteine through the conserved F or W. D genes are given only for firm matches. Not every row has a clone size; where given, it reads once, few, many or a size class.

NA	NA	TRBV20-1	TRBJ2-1	CSARAASSDREQFF	TGCAGTGCTAGAGCAGCGTCTAGCGATAGGGAGCAGTTCTTC
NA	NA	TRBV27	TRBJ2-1	CASSLTPGRMGHNEQFF	TGTGCCAGCAGTTTGACCCCGGGACGGATGGGGCACAATGAGCAGTTCTTC
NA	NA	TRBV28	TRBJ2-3	CASSSPGGGPSYF	TGTGCCAGCAGTTCCCCCGGCGGGGGCCCGTCATATTTT
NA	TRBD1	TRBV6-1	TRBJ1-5	CASSNRGTGNKGYQPQHF	TGTGCCAGCAGTAACCGGGGGACAGGAAATAAGGGTTATCAGCCCCAGCATTTT
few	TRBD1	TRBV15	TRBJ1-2	CATSRSLGGGGYTF	TGTGCCACCAGCAGGTCTCTAGGGGGCGGTGGCTACACCTTC
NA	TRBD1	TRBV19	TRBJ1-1	CASRIIGTGNTEAFF	TGTGCCAGTAGAATTATCGGGACAGGGAACACTGAAGCTTTCTTT
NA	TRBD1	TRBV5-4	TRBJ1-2	CASSLQGGGYTF	TGTGCCAGCAGCCTACAGGGGGGTGGCTACACCTTC
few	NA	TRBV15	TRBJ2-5	CATSRGYETQYF	TGTGCCACCAGTAGGGGATACGAGACCCAGTACTTC
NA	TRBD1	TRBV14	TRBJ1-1	CASSQVVGGRGAFF	TGTGCCAGCAGCCAAGTCGTAGGGGGCCGCGGAGCTTTCTTT
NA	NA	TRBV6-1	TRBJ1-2	CASSPLGDGYTF	TGTGCCAGCTCCCCATTAGGGGATGGCTACACCTTC
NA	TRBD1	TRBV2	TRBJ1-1	CASSEGQRETEAFF	TGTGCCAGCTCCGAGGGACAGCGGGAGACTGAAGCTTTCTTT
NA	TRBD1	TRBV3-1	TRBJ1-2	CASSQAQGAQDGYTF	TGTGCCAGCAGCCAAGCTCAGGGGGCTCAGGATGGCTACACCTTC
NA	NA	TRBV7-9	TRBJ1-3	CASSLSQGSSGNTIYF	TGTGCCAGCAGCTTATCTCAGGGGAGCTCTGGAAACACCATATATTTT
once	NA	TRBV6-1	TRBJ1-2	CASSRLTGNYGYTF	TGTGCCAGCAGCCGCCTTACAGGGAACTATGGCTACACCTTC
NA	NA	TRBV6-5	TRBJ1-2	CASRYSGPPLGNGYTF	TGTGCCAGCAGATACTCCGGACCCCCTTTGGGGAATGGCTACACCTTC
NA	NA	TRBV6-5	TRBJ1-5	CASSSSGGNQPQHF	TGTGCCAGCAGCTCCTCGGGGGGAAATCAGCCCCAGCATTTT
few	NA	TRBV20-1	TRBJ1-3	CSAQPGVNSGNTIYF	TGCAGTGCTCAACCAGGGGTCAACTCTGGAAACACCATATATTTT
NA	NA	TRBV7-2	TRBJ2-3	CASSLGFADTQYF	TGTGCCAGCAGCTTGGGATTCGCAGATACGCAGTATTTT
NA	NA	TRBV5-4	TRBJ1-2	CASSLVPGNGYTF	TGTGCCAGCAGCTTGGTACCAGGGAATGGCTACACCTTC
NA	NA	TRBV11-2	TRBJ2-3	CASSLEGIGTQYF	TGTGCCAGCAGCTTAGAGGGGATCGGGACGCAGTATTTT
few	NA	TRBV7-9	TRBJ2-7	CASSFQDEQYF	TGTGCCAGCAGCTTTCAGGACGAGCAGTACTTC
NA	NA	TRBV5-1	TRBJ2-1	CASSPSGGPGNEQFF	TGCGCCAGCAGCCCCTCCGGAGGGCCGGGCAATGAGCAGTTCTTC
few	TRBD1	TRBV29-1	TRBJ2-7	CSVGGTGVSYEQYF	TGCAGCGTTGGTGGGACAGGGGTTTCCTACGAGCAGTACTTC
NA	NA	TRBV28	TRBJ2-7	CASSFYRDPYEQYF	TGTGCCAGCAGTTTCTATCGGGATCCCTACGAGCAGTACTTC
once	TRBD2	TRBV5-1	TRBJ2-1	CASQKLTSISSYNEQFF	TGCGCCAGCCAGAAATTGACTAGCATTAGCTCCTACAATGAGCAGTTCTTC
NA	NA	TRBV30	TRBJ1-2	CAWSVFGPGGAGNYGYTF	NA
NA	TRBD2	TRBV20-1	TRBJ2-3	CSASFGAGSSTDTQYF	TGCAGTGCTAGCTTCGGAGCGGGGTCTAGCACAGATACGCAGTATTTT
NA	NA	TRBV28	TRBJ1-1	CASRVDGGGTEAFF	TGTGCCAGCAGGGTCGATGGGGGCGGCACTGAAGCTTTCTTT
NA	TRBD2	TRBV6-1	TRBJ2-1	CASIASGRGPYNEQFF	TGTGCCAGCATCGCTAGCGGGAGAGGCCCCTACAATGAGCAGTTCTTC
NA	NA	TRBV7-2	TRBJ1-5	CASSSTPGSNQPQHF	TGTGCCAGCAGCTCCACTCCGGGGAGCAATCAGCCCCAGCATTTT
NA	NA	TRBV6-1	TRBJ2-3	CASRYLDTQYF	TGTGCCAGCAGATATCTGGATACGCAGTATTTT
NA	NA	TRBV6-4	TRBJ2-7	CASSRDATYEQYF	TGTGCCAGCAGTCGGGACGCTACCTACGAGCAGTACTTC
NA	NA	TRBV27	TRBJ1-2	CASSLYPGQGSGYTF	TGTGCCAGCAGTTTATACCCCGGCCAGGGTTCGGGCTACACCTTC
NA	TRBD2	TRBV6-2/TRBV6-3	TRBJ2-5	CASSASGRLAGGKETQYF	TGTGCCAGCAGTGCATCGGGCCGGCTAGCGGGAGGAAAAGAGACCCAGTACTTC
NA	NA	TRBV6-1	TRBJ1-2	CASKGRVAANYGYTF	TGTGCCAGCAAAGGGAGAGTGGCAGCTAACTATGGCTACACCTTC
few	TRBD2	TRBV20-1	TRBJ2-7	CSASRGLAGSYEQYF	TGCAGTGCTTCTAGAGGACTAGCGGGATCCTACGAGCAGTACTTC
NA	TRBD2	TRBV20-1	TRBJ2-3	CSAYGLSGGARDTQYF	TGCAGTGCTTACGGATTGAGCGGGGGGGCGAGAGATACGCAGTATTTT
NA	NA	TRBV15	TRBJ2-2	CATSRGTSSGELFF	TGTGCCACCAGCAGAGGCACTTCTAGCGGGGAGCTGTTTTTT
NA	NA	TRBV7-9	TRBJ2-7	CASSSFGSTYEQYF	TGTGCCAGCAGCTCCTTCGGGAGTACCTACGAGCAGTACTTC
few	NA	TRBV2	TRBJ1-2	CASSPDAWTYDVYTF	TGTGCCAGCAGTCCCGATGCGTGGACATATGATGTCTACACCTTC
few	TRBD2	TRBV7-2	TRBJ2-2	CASSLYRSGGNTGELFF	TGTGCCAGCAGCTTATACCGTAGCGGGGGAAACACCGGGGAGCTGTTTTTT
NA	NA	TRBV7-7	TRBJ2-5	CASSGGREETQYF	TGTGCCAGCAGTGGGGGAAGGGAAGAGACCCAGTACTTC
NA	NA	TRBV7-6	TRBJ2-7	CASSLSVGGLYEQYF	TGTGCCAGCAGCTTATCCGTTGGGGGCCTCTACGAGCAGTACTTC
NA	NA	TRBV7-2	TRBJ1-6	CASSLDREHSYNSPLHF	TGTGCCAGCAGCTTAGACAGGGAACACTCCTATAATTCACCCCTCCACTTT
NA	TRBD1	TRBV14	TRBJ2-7	CASSRQGALREQYF	TGTGCCAGCAGTCGACAGGGGGCCTTGCGAGAGCAGTACTTC
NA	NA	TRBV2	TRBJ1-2	CASSHRSNYGYTF	TGTGCCAGCAGCCACAGGTCGAACTATGGCTACACCTTC
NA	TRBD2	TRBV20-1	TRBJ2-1	CSARGGRAGWEQFF	TGCAGTGCTAGAGGCGGGAGGGCTGGTTGGGAGCAGTTCTTC
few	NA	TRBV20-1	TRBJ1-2	CSAPTLFEGYTF	TGCAGTGCCCCGACACTGTTTGAGGGCTACACCTTC
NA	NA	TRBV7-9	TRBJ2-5	CASSLMETQYF	TGTGCCAGCAGCTTAATGGAGACCCAGTACTTC
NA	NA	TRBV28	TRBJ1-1	CASSLRRGEAFF	TGTGCCAGCAGTTTAAGGAGGGGAGAAGCTTTCTTT
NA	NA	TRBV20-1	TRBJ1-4	CSARDGKGLSTNEKLFF	TGCAGTGCTAGAGATGGAAAGGGGCTCTCAACTAATGAAAAACTGTTTTTT
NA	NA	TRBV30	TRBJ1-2	CAWRKQGYNYGYTF	TGTGCCTGGAGGAAACAGGGTTATAACTATGGCTACACCTTC
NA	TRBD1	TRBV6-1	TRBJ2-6	CASSPQTGSGANVLTF	TGTGCCAGCAGTCCACAGACAGGGTCTGGGGCCAACGTCCTGACTTTC
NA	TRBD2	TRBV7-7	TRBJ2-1	CASSSGSGTYNEQFF	TGTGCCAGCAGCTCGGGGAGCGGGACCTACAATGAGCAGTTCTTC
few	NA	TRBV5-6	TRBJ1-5	CASSFRGLGNQPQHF	TGTGCCAGCAGCTTCCGGGGACTGGGCAATCAGCCCCAGCATTTT